This TCR beta chain is drawn from a study of CDR3 diversity in severe acne. One entry per CDR3 protein results from TCRdb running MiXCR on the PCR reads. The table records approximately 90,000 distinct CDR3 sequences, roughly 52% of them present only once. This CDR3 is 15 amino acids long. Losses at the gene ends were 4 bases for V and 4 bases for J; bases not matched to a gene: 10. The germline V gene has CDR1 DFQATT and CDR2 SNEGSKA (reference sequence). This clonotype occurred once. The rearrangement joins TRBV20-1 to TRBJ1-2; 9 bases map to TRBD1. Sample: blood. This TCR was sampled from a male donor in good health, serving as a control. The CDR3 region has the DNA TGCAGTGCTACATTAGGACAGGGGATATGCTATGGCTACACCTTC. It codes for CSATLGQGICYGYTF.